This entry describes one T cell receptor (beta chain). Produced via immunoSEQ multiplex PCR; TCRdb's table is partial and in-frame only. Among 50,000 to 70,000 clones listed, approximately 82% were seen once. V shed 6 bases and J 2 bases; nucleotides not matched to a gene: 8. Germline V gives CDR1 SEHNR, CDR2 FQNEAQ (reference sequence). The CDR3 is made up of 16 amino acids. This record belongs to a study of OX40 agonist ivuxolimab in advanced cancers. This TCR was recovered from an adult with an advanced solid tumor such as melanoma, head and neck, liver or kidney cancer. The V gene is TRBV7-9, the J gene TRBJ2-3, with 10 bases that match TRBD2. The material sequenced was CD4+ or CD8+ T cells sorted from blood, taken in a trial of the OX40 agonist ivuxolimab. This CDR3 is CASSLGLAEITDTQYF. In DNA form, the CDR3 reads TGTGCCAGCAGTCTTGGACTAGCGGAGATCACAGATACGCAGTATTTT.